This TCR beta chain was observed in a study of T cell repertoires in cytomegalovirus infection. Study overall: Public TCR beta signature analysis indicated the presence of both CMV infection and matching HLA type.

Whole-study findings and limits: There were carriers of CMV plus the relevant HLA, and cumulative public TCR beta family frequency identified them.

Trimming cost V 0 bases and J 5 bases, with 14 bases left between them. The CDR3 length is 16 residues. CDR1 is MNHEY and CDR2 is SVGEGT in the germline V gene. This clonotype was seen at least ten times. Its antigen is as yet unknown. TCRdb processed the reads anew with MiXCR; each CDR3 protein has one entry. The table includes 130,000 or so distinct CDR3 sequences, about 6.1% detected once. This clonotype originated in a human donor in good health (CMV status not recorded). Some clones in this sample may be carry-over from other donors' samples. The gene calls are TRBV6-2 or TRBV6-3 and TRBJ1-5, with D unclear. Material for sequencing was PBMCs. This CDR3 reads CASSYSPSLIDQPQHF. The CDR3 nucleotides read TGTGCCAGCAGTTACTCCCCGTCCTTGATTGATCAGCCCCAGCATTTT.